The T cell receptor beta chain described here comes from a study of blood T cells in healthy people across ages. Using a J-beta primer mix together with a sample-barcoded 5' primer, a second PCR was run for about 6 to 11 cycles. Using its own MiXCR run on the 5' RACE reads, TCRdb lists one record per CDR3 protein. Among more than 600,000 distinct CDR3 sequences listed, around a quarter were seen once. Points from the study as a whole: Unknown donor CMV status possibly confounded expanded clonotype changes. There was a strong correlation between TCR beta diversity and naive T cell percentage.

Comment on this clonotype: Antigen unknown.

Aged about 6 to 95, donors were systemically healthy Caucasians from Russia. Germline loops: CDR1 SQVTM, CDR2 ANQGSEA. The ends lost 3 bases at V and 11 bases at J; junction bases unmatched: 6. The CDR3 length is 11 residues. The same sample was also used in a study of T cells of mothers and their children. This second study notes: Related mother-child pairs shared marginally more repertoire than unrelated pairs, though not significantly.

Source material: blood. This TCR was recovered from a boy aged 5-17 years in good health. This chain links TRBV29-1 with TRBJ2-5; 7 nucleotides agree with TRBD2. The CDR3 spells CSVDGAGEQYF. CDR3 bases: TGCAGCGTTGACGGGGCGGGGGAGCAGTACTTC.